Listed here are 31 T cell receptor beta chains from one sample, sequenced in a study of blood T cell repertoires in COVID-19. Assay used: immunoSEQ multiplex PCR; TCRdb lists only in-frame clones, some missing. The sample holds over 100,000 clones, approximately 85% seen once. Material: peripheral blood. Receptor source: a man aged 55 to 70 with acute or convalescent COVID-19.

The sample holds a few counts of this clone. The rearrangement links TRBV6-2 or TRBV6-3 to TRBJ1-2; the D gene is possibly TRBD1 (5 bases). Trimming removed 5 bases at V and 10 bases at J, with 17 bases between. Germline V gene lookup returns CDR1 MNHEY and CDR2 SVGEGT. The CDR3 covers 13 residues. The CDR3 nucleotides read TGTGCCAGCAGTCCAGACAGCCAGGGTCCCTACACCTTC. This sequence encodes CASSPDSQGPYTF.

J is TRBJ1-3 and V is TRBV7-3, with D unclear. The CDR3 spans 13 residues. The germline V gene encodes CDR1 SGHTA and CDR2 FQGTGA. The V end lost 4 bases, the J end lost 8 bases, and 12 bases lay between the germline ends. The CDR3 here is CASSSQDSDTIYF. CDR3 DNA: TGTGCCAGCAGCTCCCAGGATTCGGACACCATATATTTT.

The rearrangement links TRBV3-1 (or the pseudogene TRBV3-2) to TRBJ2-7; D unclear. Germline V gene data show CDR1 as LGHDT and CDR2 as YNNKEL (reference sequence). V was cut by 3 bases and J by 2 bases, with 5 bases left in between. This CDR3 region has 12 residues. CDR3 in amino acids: CASSHRTYEQYF. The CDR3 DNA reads TGTGCCAGCAGCCACAGGACCTACGAGCAGTACTTC.

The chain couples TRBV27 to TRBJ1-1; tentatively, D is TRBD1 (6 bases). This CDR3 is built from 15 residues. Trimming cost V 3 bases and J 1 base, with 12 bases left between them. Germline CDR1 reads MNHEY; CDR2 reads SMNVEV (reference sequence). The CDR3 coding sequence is TGTGCCAGCAGTTTCATTGGACAGAGGAACACTGAAGCTTTCTTT. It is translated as CASSFIGQRNTEAFF.

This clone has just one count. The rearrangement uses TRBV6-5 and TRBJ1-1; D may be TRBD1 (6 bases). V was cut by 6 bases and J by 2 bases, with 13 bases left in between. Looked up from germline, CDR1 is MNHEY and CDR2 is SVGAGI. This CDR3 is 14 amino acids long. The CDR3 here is CASRQGGVNTEAFF. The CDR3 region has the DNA TGTGCCAGCAGACAAGGGGGGGTTAACACTGAAGCTTTCTTT.

Written as DNA, the CDR3 is TGTGCCAGCAGCTTCCTAGGGGCGAACAATCAGCCCCAGCATTTT. Translation: CASSFLGANNQPQHF. The chain carries TRBV7-8 and TRBJ1-5; D is possibly TRBD1 (5 bases). Looked up from germline, CDR1 is SGHVS and CDR2 is FQNEAQ. Trimming removed 3 bases at V and 3 bases at J, with 12 bases between. The CDR3 is 15 residues long.

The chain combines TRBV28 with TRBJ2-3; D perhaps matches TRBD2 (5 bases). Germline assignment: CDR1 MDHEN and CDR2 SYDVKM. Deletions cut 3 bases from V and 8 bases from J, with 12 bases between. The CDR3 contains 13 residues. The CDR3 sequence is CASSFPGSFTQYF. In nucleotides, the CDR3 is TGTGCCAGCAGTTTCCCGGGGAGTTTTACGCAGTATTTT.

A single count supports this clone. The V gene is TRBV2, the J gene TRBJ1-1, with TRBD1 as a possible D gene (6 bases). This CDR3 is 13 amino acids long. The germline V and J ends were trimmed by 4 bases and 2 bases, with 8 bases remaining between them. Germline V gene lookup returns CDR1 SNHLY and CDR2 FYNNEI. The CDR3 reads CASSGGGNTEAFF. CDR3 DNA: TGTGCCAGCAGTGGAGGGGGTAACACTGAAGCTTTCTTT.

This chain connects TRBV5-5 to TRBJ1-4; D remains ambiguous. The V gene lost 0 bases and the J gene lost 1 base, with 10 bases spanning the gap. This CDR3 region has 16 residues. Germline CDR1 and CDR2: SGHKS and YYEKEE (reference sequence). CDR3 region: CASSLVPRETNEKLFF. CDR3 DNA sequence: TGTGCCAGCAGCTTGGTACCGCGGGAAACTAATGAAAAACTGTTTTTT.

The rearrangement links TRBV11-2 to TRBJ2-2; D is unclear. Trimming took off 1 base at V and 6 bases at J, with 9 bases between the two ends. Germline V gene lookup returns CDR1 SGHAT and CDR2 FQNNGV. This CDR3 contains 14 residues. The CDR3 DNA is TGTGCCAGCAGCTTAGGGCTCCAATCCGGGGAGCTGTTTTTT. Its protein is CASSLGLQSGELFF.

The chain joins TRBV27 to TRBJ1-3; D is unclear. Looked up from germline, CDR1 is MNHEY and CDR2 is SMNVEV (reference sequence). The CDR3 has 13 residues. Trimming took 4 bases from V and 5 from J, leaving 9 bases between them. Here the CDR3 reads CASSSSDRNTIYF. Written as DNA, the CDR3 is TGTGCCAGCAGTTCCTCCGACAGAAACACCATATATTTT.

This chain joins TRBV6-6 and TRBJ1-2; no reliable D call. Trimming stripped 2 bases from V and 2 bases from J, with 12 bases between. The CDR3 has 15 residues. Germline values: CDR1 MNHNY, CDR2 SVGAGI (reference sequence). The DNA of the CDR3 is TGTGCCAGCAGTTACGAGGTCAAAAAAAACTATGGCTACACCTTC. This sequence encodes CASSYEVKKNYGYTF.

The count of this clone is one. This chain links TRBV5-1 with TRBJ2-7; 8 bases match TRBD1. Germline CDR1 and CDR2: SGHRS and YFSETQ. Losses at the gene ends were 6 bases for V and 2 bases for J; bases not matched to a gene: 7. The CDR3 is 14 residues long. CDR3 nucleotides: TGCGCCAGCAATCCGACAGGGGAAACCTACGAGCAGTACTTC. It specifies CASNPTGETYEQYF. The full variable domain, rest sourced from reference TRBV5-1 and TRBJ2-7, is KAGVTQTPRYLIKTRGQQVTLSCSPISGHRSVSWYQQTPGQGLQFLFEYFSETQRNKGNFPGRFSGRQFSNSRSEMNVSTLELGDSALYLCASNPTGETYEQYFGPGTRLTVT.

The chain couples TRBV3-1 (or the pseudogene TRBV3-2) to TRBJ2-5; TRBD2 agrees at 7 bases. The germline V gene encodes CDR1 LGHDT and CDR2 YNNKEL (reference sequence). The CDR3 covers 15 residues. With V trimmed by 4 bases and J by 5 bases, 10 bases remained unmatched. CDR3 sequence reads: CASSLGGAGSETQYF. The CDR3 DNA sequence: TGTGCCAGCAGCCTCGGAGGAGCGGGGTCGGAGACCCAGTACTTC.

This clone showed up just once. Written as DNA, the CDR3 is TGTGCCAGCAGCGTCGTTACAGGGGGCGCGGACGAGCAGTACTTC. It codes for CASSVVTGGADEQYF. V gene TRBV11-1 combines with J gene TRBJ2-7, with 9 bases fitting TRBD1. CDR3 size: 15 residues. Per the germline V gene, CDR1 is SGHAT and CDR2 is FQDESV (reference sequence). J was trimmed by 5 bases and V by 5 bases; bases with no gene match: 10. The full variable domain, its missing parts supplied by reference TRBV11-1 and TRBJ2-7, is EAEVAQSPRYKITEKSQAVAFWCDPISGHATLYWYRQILGQGPELLVQFQDESVVDDSQLPKDRFSAERLKGVDSTLKIQPAELGDSAMYLCASSVVTGGADEQYFGPGTRLTVT.

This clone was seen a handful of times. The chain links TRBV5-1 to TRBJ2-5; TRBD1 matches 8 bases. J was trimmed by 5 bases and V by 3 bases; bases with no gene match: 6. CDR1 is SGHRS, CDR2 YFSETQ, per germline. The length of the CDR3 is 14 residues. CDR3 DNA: TGCGCCAGCAGCTACAGACAGGGGAGGGAGACCCAGTACTTC. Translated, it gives CASSYRQGRETQYF.

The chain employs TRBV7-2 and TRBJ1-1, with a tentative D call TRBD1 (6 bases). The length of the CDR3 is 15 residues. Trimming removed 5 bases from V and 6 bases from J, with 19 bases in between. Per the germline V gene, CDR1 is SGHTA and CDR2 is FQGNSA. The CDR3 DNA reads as TGTGCCAGCAGCCTCGGTTGGGGGCGTTATTCTGAAGCTTTCTTT. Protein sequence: CASSLGWGRYSEAFF.

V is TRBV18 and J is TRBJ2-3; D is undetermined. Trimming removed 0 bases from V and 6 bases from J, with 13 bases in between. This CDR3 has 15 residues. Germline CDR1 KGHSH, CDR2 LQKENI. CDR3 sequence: CASSPPGLRSDTQYF. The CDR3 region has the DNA TGTGCCAGCTCACCACCCGGCTTGCGGAGTGATACGCAGTATTTT.

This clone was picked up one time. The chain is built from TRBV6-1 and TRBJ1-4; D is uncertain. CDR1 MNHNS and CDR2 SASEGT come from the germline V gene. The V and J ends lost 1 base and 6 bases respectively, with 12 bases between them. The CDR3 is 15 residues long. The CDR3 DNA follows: TGTGCCAGCAGTGAAGACAGCGGTTTATATGAAAAACTGTTTTTT. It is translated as CASSEDSGLYEKLFF.

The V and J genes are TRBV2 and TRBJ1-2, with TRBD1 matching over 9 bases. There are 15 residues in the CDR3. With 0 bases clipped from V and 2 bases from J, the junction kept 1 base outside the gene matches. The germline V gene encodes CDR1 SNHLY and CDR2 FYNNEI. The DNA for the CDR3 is TGTGCCAGCAGTGAAGCGGGGACAGGGAACTATGGCTACACCTTC. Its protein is CASSEAGTGNYGYTF. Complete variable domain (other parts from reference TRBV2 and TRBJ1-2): EPEVTQTPSHQVTQMGQEVILRCVPISNHLYFYWYRQILGQKVEFLVSFYNNEISEKSEIFDDQFSVERPDGSNFTLKIRSTKLEDSAMYFCASSEAGTGNYGYTFGSGTRLTVV.

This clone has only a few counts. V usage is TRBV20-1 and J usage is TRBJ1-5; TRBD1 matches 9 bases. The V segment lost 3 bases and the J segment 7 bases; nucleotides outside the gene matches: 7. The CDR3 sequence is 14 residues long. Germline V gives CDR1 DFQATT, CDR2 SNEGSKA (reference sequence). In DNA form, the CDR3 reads TGCAGTGCTAGTCCACCCGGACAGGGGCAGCCCCAGCATTTT. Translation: CSASPPGQGQPQHF.

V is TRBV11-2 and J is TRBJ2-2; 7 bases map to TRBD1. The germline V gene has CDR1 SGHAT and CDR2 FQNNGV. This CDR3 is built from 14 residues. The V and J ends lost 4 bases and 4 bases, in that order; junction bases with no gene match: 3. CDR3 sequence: CASSYTGATGELFF. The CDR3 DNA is TGTGCCAGCAGCTATACAGGGGCCACCGGGGAGCTGTTTTTT. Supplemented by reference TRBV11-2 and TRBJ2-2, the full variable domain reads EAGVAQSPRYKIIEKRQSVAFWCNPISGHATLYWYQQILGQGPKLLIQFQNNGVVDDSQLPKDRFSAERLKGVDSTLKIQPAKLEDSAVYLCASSYTGATGELFFGEGSRLTVL.

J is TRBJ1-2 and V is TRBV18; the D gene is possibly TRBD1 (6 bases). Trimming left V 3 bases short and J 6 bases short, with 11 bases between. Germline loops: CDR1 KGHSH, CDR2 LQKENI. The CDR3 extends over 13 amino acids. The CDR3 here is CASSPGGGHGYTF. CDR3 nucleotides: TGTGCCAGCTCACCTGGGGGCGGGCATGGCTACACCTTC.

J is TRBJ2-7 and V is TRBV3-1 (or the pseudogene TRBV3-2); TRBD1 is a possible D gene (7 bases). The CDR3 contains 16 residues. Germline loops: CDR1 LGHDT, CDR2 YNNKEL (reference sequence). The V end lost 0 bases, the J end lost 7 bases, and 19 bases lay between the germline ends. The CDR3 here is CASSQDLWPGGNEQYF. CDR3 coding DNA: TGTGCCAGCAGCCAAGATCTTTGGCCAGGGGGGAATGAGCAGTACTTC.

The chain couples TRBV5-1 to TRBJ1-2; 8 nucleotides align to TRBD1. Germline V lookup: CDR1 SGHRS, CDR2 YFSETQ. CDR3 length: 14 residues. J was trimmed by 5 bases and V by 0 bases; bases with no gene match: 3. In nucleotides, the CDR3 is TGCGCCAGCAGCTTGGCAACAGGGGGGTATGGCTACACCTTC. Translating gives CASSLATGGYGYTF.

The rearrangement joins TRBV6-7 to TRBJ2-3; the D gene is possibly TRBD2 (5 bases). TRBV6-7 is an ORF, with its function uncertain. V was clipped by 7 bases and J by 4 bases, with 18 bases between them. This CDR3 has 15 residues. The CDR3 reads CASTSRGYVADTQYF. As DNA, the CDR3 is TGTGCCAGCACCTCTCGGGGTTACGTGGCAGATACGCAGTATTTT.

CDR3 bases: TGTGCCAGCAGTCAACCAGGCACAGATACGCAGTATTTT. Amino acid sequence: CASSQPGTDTQYF. The V call is TRBV13, the J call TRBJ2-3, with D unresolved. CDR1 PRHDT and CDR2 FYEKMQ come from the germline V gene (reference sequence). The ends were cut back, 6 bases at V and 1 base at J, with 8 bases in the middle. The CDR3 runs 13 residues. Full variable domain (outside the CDR3, taken from reference TRBV13 and TRBJ2-3): AAGVIQSPRHLIKEKRETATLKCYPIPRHDTVYWYQQGPGQDPQFLISFYEKMQSDKGSIPDRFSAQQFSDYHSELNMSSLELGDSALYFCASSQPGTDTQYFGPGTRLTVL.

The CDR3 region has the DNA TGTGCCAGCAGCGTAGTCGGGGAGGCTATGCCCACTAATGAAAAACTGTTTTTT. It codes for CASSVVGEAMPTNEKLFF. The gene calls are TRBV9 and TRBJ1-4; D gene unclear. Trimming left V 0 bases short and J 2 bases short, with 17 bases between. Germline V gives CDR1 SGDLS, CDR2 YYNGEE. The CDR3 has 18 residues.

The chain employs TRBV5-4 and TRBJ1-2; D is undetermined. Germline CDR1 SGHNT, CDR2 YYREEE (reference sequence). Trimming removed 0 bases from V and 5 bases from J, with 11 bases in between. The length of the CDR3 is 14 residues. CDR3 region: CASSLDTVVYGYTF. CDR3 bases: TGTGCCAGCAGCTTGGACACAGTCGTTTATGGCTACACCTTC.

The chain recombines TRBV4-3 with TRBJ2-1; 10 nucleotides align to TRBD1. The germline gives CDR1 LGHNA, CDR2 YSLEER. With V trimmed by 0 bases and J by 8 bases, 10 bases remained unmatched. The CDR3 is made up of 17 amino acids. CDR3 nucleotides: TGCGCCAGCAGCCAAGATTTAACCGGGACAGGGGTTCATGAGCAGTTCTTC. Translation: CASSQDLTGTGVHEQFF.

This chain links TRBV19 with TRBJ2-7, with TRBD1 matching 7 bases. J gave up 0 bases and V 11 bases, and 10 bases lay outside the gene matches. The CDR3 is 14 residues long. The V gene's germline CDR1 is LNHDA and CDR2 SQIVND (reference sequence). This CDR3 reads CASRQGPPSYEQYF. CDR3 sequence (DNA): TGTGCCTCTCGACAGGGTCCCCCCTCCTACGAGCAGTACTTC.